Listed here are 5 T cell receptor beta chains from one sample, sequenced in a study of T-cell memory formation after mild COVID-19. In TCRdb, the 5' RACE reads were re-called with MiXCR into one record per CDR3 protein. Found here are about 350,000 distinct CDR3 sequences, roughly 13% of them singletons; the top ten hold 22%. Sequencing was carried out using PBMCs or a T cell subset sorted from them (not recorded which). The receptors shown here come from a man aged 18 to 29 who had mild COVID-19 (a few samples of this study predate the infection). Cell type and time point are not known.

The chain couples TRBV5-1 to TRBJ1-2; TRBD1 aligns across 10 bases. Germline V gene sequence: CDR1 SGHRS, CDR2 YFSETQ. The CDR3 spans 18 residues. The V and J ends lost 1 base and 0 bases, in that order; junction bases with no gene match: 9. CDR3 region: CASSLLPGQGDTNYGYTF. For the CDR3, the DNA is TGCGCCAGCAGCTTGTTGCCAGGACAGGGGGACACTAACTATGGCTACACCTTC.

V and J are TRBV12-3 or TRBV12-4 and TRBJ2-7; D is uncertain. The germline V and J ends were trimmed by 4 bases and 3 bases, with 22 bases remaining between them. The CDR3 totals 17 residues. In DNA, the CDR3 is TGTGCCAGCAGTTCCCGACCTCGCGACTCGGAGCGCTACGAGCAGTACTTC. As protein: CASSSRPRDSERYEQYF.

The DNA of the CDR3 is TGCGCCAGCAGCCAAGCCGGAGGTAGCGGTTCTTATAGCAATCAGCCCCAGCATTTT. Translating gives CASSQAGGSGSYSNQPQHF. The chain is built from TRBV4-1 and TRBJ1-5; no clear D. Trimming shortened V by 1 base and J by 0 bases, and 19 bases separated the two germline ends. Germline CDR1 MGHRA, CDR2 YSYEKL. The CDR3 is made up of 19 amino acids.

V usage is TRBV4-1 and J usage is TRBJ2-1; no reliable D call. Trimming removed 2 bases from V and 6 bases from J, with 14 bases in between. The germline CDR1 and CDR2 sequences are MGHRA and YSYEKL. CDR3 length equals 15 residues. The CDR3 DNA reads as TGCGCCAGCAGCCAATTCCCGGCCTCAGGCAATGAGCAGTTCTTC. Its protein product is CASSQFPASGNEQFF.

A few counts support this clonotype. The chain is built from TRBV15 and TRBJ2-3; maybe TRBD1 (6 bases). CDR1 is LNHNV and CDR2 is YYDKDF in the germline V gene (reference sequence). The CDR3 loop spans 15 amino acids. V gave up 0 bases and J gave up 5 bases, with 12 bases separating them. The CDR3 coding sequence is TGTGCCACCAGCAGAGATTTCCAGGGGCTAGATACGCAGTATTTT. Translated: CATSRDFQGLDTQYF.